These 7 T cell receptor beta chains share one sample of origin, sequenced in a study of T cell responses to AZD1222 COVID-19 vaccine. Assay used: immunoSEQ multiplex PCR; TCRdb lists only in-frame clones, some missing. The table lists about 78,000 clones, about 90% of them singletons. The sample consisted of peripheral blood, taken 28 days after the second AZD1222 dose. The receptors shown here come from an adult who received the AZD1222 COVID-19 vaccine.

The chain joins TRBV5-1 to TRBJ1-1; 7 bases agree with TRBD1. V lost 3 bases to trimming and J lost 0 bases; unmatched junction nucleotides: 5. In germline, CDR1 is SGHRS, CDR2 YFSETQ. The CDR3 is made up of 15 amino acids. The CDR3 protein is CASSWDSNMNTEAFF. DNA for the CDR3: TGCGCCAGCAGCTGGGACAGCAATATGAACACTGAAGCTTTCTTT.

The CDR3 DNA follows: TGTGCCAGCTCACCCAGGGAGGAAGCTAACTATGGCTACACCTTC. Translation: CASSPREEANYGYTF. The chain joins TRBV18 to TRBJ1-2; D may be TRBD1 (5 bases). The CDR3 is made up of 15 amino acids. Trimming stripped 3 bases from V and 0 bases from J, with 11 bases between. The germline gives CDR1 KGHSH, CDR2 LQKENI.

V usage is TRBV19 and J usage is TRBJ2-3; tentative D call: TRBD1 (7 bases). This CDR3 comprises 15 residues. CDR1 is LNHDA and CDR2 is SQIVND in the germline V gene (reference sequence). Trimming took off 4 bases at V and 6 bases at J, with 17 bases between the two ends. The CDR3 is CASSSLTGRSDTQYF. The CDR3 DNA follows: TGTGCCAGTAGTAGCTTGACAGGGAGGTCTGATACGCAGTATTTT. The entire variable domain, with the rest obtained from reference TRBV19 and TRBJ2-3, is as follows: DGGITQSPKYLFRKEGQNVTLSCEQNLNHDAMYWYRQDPGQGLRLIYYSQIVNDFQKGDIAEGYSVSREKKESFPLTVTSAQKNPTAFYLCASSSLTGRSDTQYFGPGTRLTVL.

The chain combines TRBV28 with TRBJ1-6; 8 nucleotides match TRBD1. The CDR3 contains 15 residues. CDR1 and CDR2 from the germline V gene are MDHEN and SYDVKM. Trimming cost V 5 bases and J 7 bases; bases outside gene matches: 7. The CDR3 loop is CASSPRTGTNSPLHF. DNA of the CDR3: TGTGCCAGCAGTCCGAGGACAGGGACGAATTCACCCCTCCACTTT.

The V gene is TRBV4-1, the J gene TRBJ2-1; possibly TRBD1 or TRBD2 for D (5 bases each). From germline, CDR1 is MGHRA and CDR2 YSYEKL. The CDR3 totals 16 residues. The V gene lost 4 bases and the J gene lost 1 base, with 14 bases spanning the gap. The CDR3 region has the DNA TGCGCCAGCAGCCCCCCGGCAGGGAGTTCCTACAATGAGCAGTTCTTC. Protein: CASSPPAGSSYNEQFF.

CDR3 DNA: TGTGCCAGCTCACCAAACTCCAGAGGAAAACTGTTTTTT. This gives the protein CASSPNSRGKLFF. The chain employs TRBV18 and TRBJ1-4; D gene unclear. Between the trimmed V and J ends, which lost 2 bases and 10 bases, there was a span of 11 bases. CDR3 length: 13 residues. Germline CDR1 KGHSH, CDR2 LQKENI.

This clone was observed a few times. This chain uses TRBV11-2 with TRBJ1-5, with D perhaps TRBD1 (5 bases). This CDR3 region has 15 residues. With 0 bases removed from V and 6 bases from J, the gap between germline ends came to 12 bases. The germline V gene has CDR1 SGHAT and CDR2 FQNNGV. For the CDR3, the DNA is TGTGCCAGCAGCTTAGAAGGGGCCGGTGGTCAGCCCCAGCATTTT. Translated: CASSLEGAGGQPQHF.